This TCR beta chain comes out of a study of blood T cell repertoires in COVID-19. The CDR3 is 19 residues long. With 1 base removed from V and 0 bases from J, the gap between germline ends came to 19 bases. CDR1 SEHNR and CDR2 FQNEAQ come from the germline V gene (reference sequence). Sequencing used immunoSEQ multiplex PCR; TCRdb keeps in-frame clones, though not all of them. The table shows over 200,000 clones, with about 91% occurring only once. The sequenced material came from PBMCs or T cells enriched from blood (not recorded which). The chain has TRBV7-9 and TRBJ1-5; D might be TRBD1 (5 bases). This receptor was taken from a man younger than 35 with acute COVID-19. The CDR3 DNA is TGTGCCAGCAGCTTAGAGTCAATGACAGAGACTTATAGCAATCAGCCCCAGCATTTT. Translation: CASSLESMTETYSNQPQHF.